What follows is one T cell receptor beta chain and its context. No antigen is known for it. These data come from a study of a mutant IDH1 vaccine in newly diagnosed glioma. Across the whole study: Beforehand, treatment had been radiotherapy, temozolomide, or both; the majority received both.

The study's findings and limits: Changes to the top peripheral T cell clonotypes appeared unrelated to pseudoprogression.

Sequencing used immunoSEQ multiplex PCR; TCRdb keeps in-frame clones, though not all of them. This sample has roughly 38,000 clones, with 60% to 85% found just once. V lost 1 base and J 4 bases, leaving 7 bases between the germline ends. The CDR3 sequence is 14 residues long. CDR1 SGHTA and CDR2 FQGNSA come from the germline V gene. Regarding time point: week 23, last vaccination. The study gave 300 ug of mutant IDH1 20-mer peptide per vaccine dose, with topical imiquimod. Each tumor in the donors was a new WHO grade 3 or 4 astrocytoma, IDH1-mutant and ATRX-lost. The clonotype comes from a woman aged 40 to 50 with glioma. Some clones in this sample may be carry-over from other donors' samples. This chain links TRBV7-2 with TRBJ1-4; D might be TRBD1 (5 bases). Sequencing used PBMCs, obtained from a glioma patient whose treatment included an IDH1 peptide vaccine. The CDR3 is CASSLGGGNEKLFF. CDR3 in DNA: TGTGCCAGCAGCTTAGGTGGGGGTAATGAAAAACTGTTTTTT.